The rows below give T cell receptor beta chains drawn from one sample of a study of blood T cell repertoires in COVID-19. Profiling relied on immunoSEQ multiplex PCR, and the TCRdb table lists in-frame clones only, not all of them. The sample holds about 150,000 clones, under 95% seen once. Sequences were obtained from peripheral blood. These receptors were obtained from a middle-aged man with acute or convalescent COVID-19. Each CDR3 is given with its conserved first and last residue. Fields, in order: CDR3 length, D gene, clone size, J gene, V gene, CDR3 DNA, CDR3 protein. The D gene is left open where the match is weak. Some rows mark clone size as missing; the rest say once, few, many or name a class of expanded clone.

length: 14; D: -; size: -; J: TRBJ2-7; V: TRBV19; DNA: TGTGCCAGTAGTATCATCGAGGGACACTACGAGCAGTACTTC; CDR3: CASSIIEGHYEQYF
length: 14; D: TRBD1; size: -; J: TRBJ1-1; V: TRBV29-1; DNA: TGCAGCGTCGCAGGGGGCGCGGGGATCGTCGGGGCTTTCTTT; CDR3: CSVAGGAGIVGAFF
length: 13; D: -; size: -; J: TRBJ2-5; V: TRBV27; DNA: TGTGCCAGCAGGGGAAGGGGCCAAGAGACCCAGTACTTC; CDR3: CASRGRGQETQYF
length: 15; D: TRBD2; size: -; J: TRBJ2-5; V: TRBV6-5; DNA: TGTGCCAGCAGTTACGGCTGGCTAGCGGGTGAGACCCAGTACTTC; CDR3: CASSYGWLAGETQYF
length: 13; D: -; size: -; J: TRBJ1-1; V: TRBV7-8; DNA: TGTGCCAGCAGCTATAGAGAGGACACTGAAGCTTTCTTT; CDR3: CASSYREDTEAFF
length: 15; D: -; size: -; J: TRBJ2-2; V: TRBV9; DNA: TGTGCCAGCAGGATACAGGACACGAACACCGGGGAGCTGTTTTTT; CDR3: CASRIQDTNTGELFF
length: 14; D: -; size: -; J: TRBJ1-5; V: TRBV29-1; DNA: TGCAGCGCCCGCCTCGGGACACAAAATCAGCCCCAGCATTTT; CDR3: CSARLGTQNQPQHF
length: 15; D: TRBD1; size: -; J: TRBJ2-2; V: TRBV30; DNA: TGTGCCTGGAGTATAGGACAGGGGGATACCGGGGAGCTGTTTTTT; CDR3: CAWSIGQGDTGELFF
length: 16; D: -; size: -; J: TRBJ1-4; V: TRBV4-2; DNA: TGTGCCAGCAGCCAAAAACTCGGGCCACAGGGAGAAAAACTGTTTTTT; CDR3: CASSQKLGPQGEKLFF
length: 16; D: -; size: once; J: TRBJ2-1; V: TRBV28; DNA: TGTGCCAGCAGTTTAAGCCCCGGGACTTACTACAATGAGCAGTTCTTC; CDR3: CASSLSPGTYYNEQFF
length: 13; D: -; size: -; J: TRBJ2-5; V: TRBV5-1; DNA: TGCGCCAGCAGCGCTAGCAGACAAGAGACCCAGTACTTC; CDR3: CASSASRQETQYF
length: 13; D: -; size: few; J: TRBJ1-1; V: TRBV7-9; DNA: TGTGCCACCTCGTCGATAAGACTCGCAGAAGCTTTCTTT; CDR3: CATSSIRLAEAFF
length: 15; D: -; size: -; J: TRBJ2-1; V: TRBV7-3; DNA: TGTGCCAGCAGCCTACCGGGGGGCCCATACAATGAGCAGTTCTTC; CDR3: CASSLPGGPYNEQFF
length: 13; D: -; size: -; J: TRBJ2-1; V: TRBV28; DNA: TGTGCCAGCAGCCGGGACACCTACAATGAGCAGTTCTTC; CDR3: CASSRDTYNEQFF
length: 14; D: TRBD1; size: -; J: TRBJ1-5; V: TRBV28; DNA: TGTGCCAGCAGTTTAGGCCAGGGGGCGCAGCCCCAGCATTTT; CDR3: CASSLGQGAQPQHF
length: 15; D: -; size: -; J: TRBJ2-2; V: TRBV6-5; DNA: TGTGCCAGCAGTTACTCGGCAGGGGTCCCCGGGGAGCTGTTTTTT; CDR3: CASSYSAGVPGELFF
length: 16; D: -; size: -; J: TRBJ1-1; V: TRBV7-9; DNA: TGTGCCAGCAGCCCATTCTCAAGCACAGGGTACACTGAAGCTTTCTTT; CDR3: CASSPFSSTGYTEAFF
length: 15; D: TRBD2; size: -; J: TRBJ2-3; V: TRBV10-1; DNA: TGCGCCAGCAGCCGAGCGGGAGGGCCGGCAGATACGCAGTATTTT; CDR3: CASSRAGGPADTQYF
length: 16; D: TRBD1; size: -; J: TRBJ1-6; V: TRBV9; DNA: TGTGCCAGCAGCGTAGAGGGGACAGGGGTTACTTCACCCCTCCACTTT; CDR3: CASSVEGTGVTSPLHF
length: 15; D: TRBD1; size: -; J: TRBJ1-6; V: TRBV5-8; DNA: TGTGCCAGCAGCTCAGGGACAGGTCATAATTCACCCCTCCACTTT; CDR3: CASSSGTGHNSPLHF
length: 12; D: -; size: few; J: TRBJ2-1; V: TRBV6-5; DNA: TGTGCCAGCAGCCACATCCTCAATGAGCAGTTCTTC; CDR3: CASSHILNEQFF
length: 14; D: -; size: -; J: TRBJ2-5; V: TRBV4-1; DNA: TGCGCCAGCAGCCAAGAAGGGGCCGGGGAGACCCAGTACTTC; CDR3: CASSQEGAGETQYF
length: 13; D: TRBD1; size: -; J: TRBJ1-2; V: TRBV10-2; DNA: TGCGCCAGCAGTGCCGGGACAGGGGGCGGCTACACCTTC; CDR3: CASSAGTGGGYTF
length: 13; D: -; size: -; J: TRBJ1-5; V: TRBV27; DNA: TGTGCCAGCAGTTTAGCGGGAGATCAGCCCCAGCATTTT; CDR3: CASSLAGDQPQHF
length: 13; D: -; size: -; J: TRBJ1-5; V: TRBV6-5; DNA: TGTGCCAGCAGTTACTCTCTTAATCAGCCCCAGCATTTT; CDR3: CASSYSLNQPQHF
length: 14; D: TRBD1; size: -; J: TRBJ2-7; V: TRBV28; DNA: TGTGCCAGCAGTTTACAGTTGGGACAGTCCGCGCAGTACTTC; CDR3: CASSLQLGQSAQYF
length: 16; D: -; size: -; J: TRBJ1-4; V: TRBV2; DNA: TGTGCCAGCAGTGAACAGGGATGGGGAACTAATGAAAAACTGTTTTTT; CDR3: CASSEQGWGTNEKLFF
length: 13; D: TRBD1; size: -; J: TRBJ1-2; V: TRBV5-6; DNA: TGTGCCAGCGCGAACAGGGGTCTGTATGGCTACACCTTC; CDR3: CASANRGLYGYTF
length: 11; D: -; size: -; J: TRBJ2-3; V: TRBV29-1; DNA: TGCAGCGTTACAGACACAGGGACGCAGTATTTT; CDR3: CSVTDTGTQYF
length: 14; D: -; size: -; J: TRBJ1-2; V: TRBV3-1/TRBV3-2; DNA: TGTGCCAGCAGCCCCCTGGGGGGTGCCTATGGCTACACCTTC; CDR3: CASSPLGGAYGYTF